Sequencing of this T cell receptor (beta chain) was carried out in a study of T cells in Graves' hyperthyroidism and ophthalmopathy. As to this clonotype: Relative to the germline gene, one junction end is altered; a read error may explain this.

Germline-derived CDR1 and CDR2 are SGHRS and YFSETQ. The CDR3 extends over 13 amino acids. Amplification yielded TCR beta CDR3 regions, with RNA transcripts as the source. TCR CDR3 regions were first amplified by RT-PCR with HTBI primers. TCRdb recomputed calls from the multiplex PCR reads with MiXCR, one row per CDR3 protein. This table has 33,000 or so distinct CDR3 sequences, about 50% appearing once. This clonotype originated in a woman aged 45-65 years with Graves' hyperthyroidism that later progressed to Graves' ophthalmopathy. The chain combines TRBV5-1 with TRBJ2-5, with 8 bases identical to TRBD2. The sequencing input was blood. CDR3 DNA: TGCGTCAGCGGGAGAAAAGGGAGAGAGACCCAGTGCTTC. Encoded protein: CVSGRKGRETQCF.